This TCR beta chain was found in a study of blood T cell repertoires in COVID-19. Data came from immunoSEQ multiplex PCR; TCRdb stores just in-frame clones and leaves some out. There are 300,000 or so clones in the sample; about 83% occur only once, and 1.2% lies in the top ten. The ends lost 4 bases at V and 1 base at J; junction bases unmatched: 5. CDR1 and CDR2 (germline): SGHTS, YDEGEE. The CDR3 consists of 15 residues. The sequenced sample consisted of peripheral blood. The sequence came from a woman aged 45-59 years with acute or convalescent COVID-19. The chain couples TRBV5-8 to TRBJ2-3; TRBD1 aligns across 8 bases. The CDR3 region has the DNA TGTGCCAGCAGCGACTGGGGACAGGGCACAGATACGCAGTATTTT. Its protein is CASSDWGQGTDTQYF.